This T cell receptor beta chain derives from a study of tumor-infiltrating lymphocytes in primary liver carcinoma. The CDR3 sequence is 15 residues long. Germline V gene data show CDR1 as SGHAT and CDR2 as FQNNGV. Both RNA and DNA were isolated together from approximately 22-30 mg of bulk tissue that had not been sorted. Starting material of around 460 ng total RNA yielded TCR beta cDNA via a constant-region primer. Three nested multiplex PCR rounds, a slightly modified ARM-PCR, produced the libraries for TCR beta. The first two PCR rounds, around 11 cycles each, used TRBV1-TRBV30 forward primers and a C-beta reverse primer. TCRdb itself ran the multiplex PCR reads through MiXCR, one entry per CDR3 protein. The data hold approximately 190,000 distinct CDR3 sequences, with 85% observed a single time. On this clonotype itself: One junction end disagrees with the germline gene, perhaps due to a read error.

What was sequenced was tumor tissue from primary liver carcinoma. The chain combines TRBV11-2 with TRBJ2-7; no reliable D call. This TCR was sampled from a man in his forties with primary liver carcinoma and hepatitis B virus infection. CDR3 DNA sequence: TGTGCCAACAGCTTACCGGCAAGGTTTTCCTACGAGCAGTACTTC. This codes for CANSLPARFSYEQYF.